Listed below are T cell receptor beta chains from one sample, sequenced in a study of molecular identifiers for immune sequencing clone quantification. A single record per CDR3 protein comes from TCRdb applying MiXCR to the PCR reads. The repertoire holds about 68,000 distinct CDR3 sequences, with over 15% as singletons. The sample consisted of naive CD8+ T cells from blood, with Jurkat cell RNA spiked in. The receptors were sampled from a human donor in good health. Some libraries in this study had Jurkat cell RNA spiked in. Each CDR3 is given with its conserved first and last residue. A D gene is named only where the DNA matches it firmly. For some rows the clone size is stated as once, few or many, or as a class when expanded; others skip it.

CDR3nt: TGTGCCAGCAGCCTGACTCTCCTGGAGCAGTTCTTC; CDR3aa: CASSLTLLEQFF; d_gene: NA; v_gene: TRBV7-9; len: 12; abundance: many; j_gene: TRBJ2-1
CDR3nt: TGTGCCAGCTGGACAGGGGCCTACACCTTC; CDR3aa: CASWTGAYTF; d_gene: TRBD1; v_gene: TRBV28; len: 10; abundance: many; j_gene: TRBJ1-2
CDR3nt: TGTGCCAGCAGCTTATCTCTCTCGGATACGCAGTATTTT; CDR3aa: CASSLSLSDTQYF; d_gene: NA; v_gene: TRBV7-8; len: 13; abundance: many; j_gene: TRBJ2-3
CDR3nt: TGCGCCAGCAGCCAACTCTCGGGGGGATGGGAGCAGTACTTC; CDR3aa: CASSQLSGGWEQYF; d_gene: TRBD2; v_gene: TRBV4-1; len: 14; abundance: many; j_gene: TRBJ2-7
CDR3nt: TGTGCCAGCAGTTACGCCATTGTCCAGGGGATCAGGAATCAGCCCCAGCATTTT; CDR3aa: CASSYAIVQGIRNQPQHF; d_gene: NA; v_gene: TRBV6-6; len: 18; abundance: many; j_gene: TRBJ1-5
CDR3nt: TGTGCCAGCAGCGCGGGACTAGCGGGAGGTTCGGGGCAGTTCTTC; CDR3aa: CASSAGLAGGSGQFF; d_gene: TRBD2; v_gene: TRBV9; len: 15; abundance: many; j_gene: TRBJ2-1
CDR3nt: TGCGCCAGCAGCTCTACAGGGGGCGTTGGAGATACGCAGTATTTT; CDR3aa: CASSSTGGVGDTQYF; d_gene: TRBD1; v_gene: TRBV5-1; len: 15; abundance: many; j_gene: TRBJ2-3
CDR3nt: TGTGCCAGCAGAGTAGGGAGTGAGCAGTTCTTC; CDR3aa: CASRVGSEQFF; d_gene: NA; v_gene: TRBV25-1; len: 11; abundance: NA; j_gene: TRBJ2-1
CDR3nt: TGTGCCAGCAGCTCCAACCGGGACAGGGGGAGAGATACGCAGTATTTT; CDR3aa: CASSSNRDRGRDTQYF; d_gene: TRBD1; v_gene: TRBV7-9; len: 16; abundance: many; j_gene: TRBJ2-3
CDR3nt: TGTGCCAGCAGCCTGGGACAGGGGTTGGACACTGAAGCTTTCTTT; CDR3aa: CASSLGQGLDTEAFF; d_gene: TRBD1; v_gene: TRBV5-5; len: 15; abundance: many; j_gene: TRBJ1-1
CDR3nt: TGTGCCAGCAGTCTACGGGGGGCTACCTACGAGCAGTACTTC; CDR3aa: CASSLRGATYEQYF; d_gene: NA; v_gene: TRBV27; len: 14; abundance: NA; j_gene: TRBJ2-7
CDR3nt: TGTGCCAGCAGCTTAGGTCCCGAGCAGTACTTC; CDR3aa: CASSLGPEQYF; d_gene: NA; v_gene: TRBV7-2; len: 11; abundance: many; j_gene: TRBJ2-7
CDR3nt: TGCGCCAGCAGCTTGTCCCGGGACAAGTTTACCTACGAGCAGTACTTC; CDR3aa: CASSLSRDKFTYEQYF; d_gene: NA; v_gene: TRBV5-1; len: 16; abundance: many; j_gene: TRBJ2-7
CDR3nt: TGTGCCAGCAGTTTGACTCTTACCGGGGAGCTGTTTTTT; CDR3aa: CASSLTLTGELFF; d_gene: NA; v_gene: TRBV27; len: 13; abundance: few; j_gene: TRBJ2-2
CDR3nt: TGTGCCAGCAGTGACATGGGGAGCAATCAGCCCCAGCATTTT; CDR3aa: CASSDMGSNQPQHF; d_gene: NA; v_gene: TRBV2; len: 14; abundance: NA; j_gene: TRBJ1-5
CDR3nt: TGTGCCAGCAGTTCCGAGATTCTCCGGACTAGCGGGGCCAATGAGCAGTTCTTC; CDR3aa: CASSSEILRTSGANEQFF; d_gene: TRBD2; v_gene: TRBV28; len: 18; abundance: few; j_gene: TRBJ2-1
CDR3nt: TGTGCCACCAGTGCCAGCGGGCCTTGGGGGAGAGAAGAGACCCAGTACTTC; CDR3aa: CATSASGPWGREETQYF; d_gene: NA; v_gene: TRBV24-1; len: 17; abundance: many; j_gene: TRBJ2-5
CDR3nt: TGTGCCAGCTTCGGGCTTCACTCGGGGAACACTGAAGCTTTCTTT; CDR3aa: CASFGLHSGNTEAFF; d_gene: NA; v_gene: TRBV6-2/TRBV6-3; len: 15; abundance: many; j_gene: TRBJ1-1
CDR3nt: TGTGCCATCAGACGAGAAGCGTCCCCCTACAATGAGCAGTTCTTC; CDR3aa: CAIRREASPYNEQFF; d_gene: NA; v_gene: TRBV10-3; len: 15; abundance: many; j_gene: TRBJ2-1
CDR3nt: TGCAGCGCTAGTACTAACGTCCGGACTACCTCTATCTACGAGCAGTACTTC; CDR3aa: CSASTNVRTTSIYEQYF; d_gene: NA; v_gene: TRBV20-1; len: 17; abundance: NA; j_gene: TRBJ2-7
CDR3nt: TGTGCCAGCAGCTCTGGGCGGGCTAGTAATCAAGATACGCAGTATTTT; CDR3aa: CASSSGRASNQDTQYF; d_gene: NA; v_gene: TRBV7-8; len: 16; abundance: many; j_gene: TRBJ2-3
CDR3nt: TGTGCCAGCAGCTCCGGACTAGCGGGAGTTTTTAGCACCGGGGAGCTGTTTTTT; CDR3aa: CASSSGLAGVFSTGELFF; d_gene: TRBD2; v_gene: TRBV13; len: 18; abundance: few; j_gene: TRBJ2-2
CDR3nt: TGTGCCAGCAGCCCAACATACTCCAGCTCCTACAATGAGCAGTTCTTC; CDR3aa: CASSPTYSSSYNEQFF; d_gene: NA; v_gene: TRBV27; len: 16; abundance: many; j_gene: TRBJ2-1
CDR3nt: TGTGCCAGCAGTTTCGCGGGAGTGGCAGATACGCAGTATTTT; CDR3aa: CASSFAGVADTQYF; d_gene: TRBD2; v_gene: TRBV12-3/TRBV12-4; len: 14; abundance: few; j_gene: TRBJ2-3
CDR3nt: TGTGCCTGGAGTGCCGGGGGGTATGGCTACACCTTC; CDR3aa: CAWSAGGYGYTF; d_gene: NA; v_gene: TRBV30; len: 12; abundance: many; j_gene: TRBJ1-2
CDR3nt: TGTGCCAGCAGCTCGGACCTTTACAATGAGCAGTTCTTC; CDR3aa: CASSSDLYNEQFF; d_gene: NA; v_gene: TRBV7-2; len: 13; abundance: many; j_gene: TRBJ2-1
CDR3nt: TGCAGCGTTGGTCCGTTGGGGCCTACTAGCACAGATACGCAGTATTTT; CDR3aa: CSVGPLGPTSTDTQYF; d_gene: NA; v_gene: TRBV29-1; len: 16; abundance: many; j_gene: TRBJ2-3
CDR3nt: TGCGCCAGCAGCCAAGGACAGTTGCAAGAGACCCAGTACTTC; CDR3aa: CASSQGQLQETQYF; d_gene: NA; v_gene: TRBV4-1; len: 14; abundance: NA; j_gene: TRBJ2-5
CDR3nt: TGTGCCAGCAGCCGGGGCGGCCCCTACGAGCAGTACTTC; CDR3aa: CASSRGGPYEQYF; d_gene: NA; v_gene: TRBV7-9; len: 13; abundance: many; j_gene: TRBJ2-7
CDR3nt: TGTGCCAGCAGCTTAGGGACAGGGGCCTACGAGCAGTACTTC; CDR3aa: CASSLGTGAYEQYF; d_gene: TRBD1; v_gene: TRBV7-2; len: 14; abundance: many; j_gene: TRBJ2-7
CDR3nt: TGCAGTGCTTCCTTAGCGGGAGGGCCGGATACGCAGTATTTT; CDR3aa: CSASLAGGPDTQYF; d_gene: TRBD2; v_gene: TRBV20-1; len: 14; abundance: many; j_gene: TRBJ2-3
CDR3nt: TGTGCCAGCAGTTGGGGCCGGGCCGAGACCCAGTACTTC; CDR3aa: CASSWGRAETQYF; d_gene: NA; v_gene: TRBV28; len: 13; abundance: many; j_gene: TRBJ2-5
CDR3nt: TGCAGCGTTGATAGACAGTCTGAGCAGTTCTTC; CDR3aa: CSVDRQSEQFF; d_gene: NA; v_gene: TRBV29-1; len: 11; abundance: medium-sized; j_gene: TRBJ2-1
CDR3nt: TGTGCCAGCAGCTTACGGACAGGGCGTAAAGAGACCCAGTACTTC; CDR3aa: CASSLRTGRKETQYF; d_gene: TRBD1; v_gene: TRBV7-8; len: 15; abundance: many; j_gene: TRBJ2-5
CDR3nt: TGTGCCAGCAGTCGACTAGCGGGAGGGTTCATAGGCGAGCAGTACTTC; CDR3aa: CASSRLAGGFIGEQYF; d_gene: TRBD2; v_gene: TRBV27; len: 16; abundance: many; j_gene: TRBJ2-7
CDR3nt: TGTGCCACCAGCAGTCCCAGGACAGGCCCGAACACTGAAGCTTTCTTT; CDR3aa: CATSSPRTGPNTEAFF; d_gene: TRBD1; v_gene: TRBV15; len: 16; abundance: many; j_gene: TRBJ1-1
CDR3nt: TGTGCCAGTAGCTCCAACCGGGTCTACTTC; CDR3aa: CASSSNRVYF; d_gene: NA; v_gene: TRBV19; len: 10; abundance: many; j_gene: TRBJ1-2
CDR3nt: TGTGCCAGCAGTCTCAGGGACACCGTGCCCAATGAGCAGTTCTTC; CDR3aa: CASSLRDTVPNEQFF; d_gene: NA; v_gene: TRBV6-5; len: 15; abundance: many; j_gene: TRBJ2-1
CDR3nt: TGTGCCACCAGACTGAAGGGGAATTTCCACGAGCAGTACTTC; CDR3aa: CATRLKGNFHEQYF; d_gene: NA; v_gene: TRBV15; len: 14; abundance: many; j_gene: TRBJ2-7
CDR3nt: TGTGCCAGCAGCTTGCTGGGGGGGGGGGCTGAAGCTTTCTTT; CDR3aa: CASSLLGGGAEAFF; d_gene: NA; v_gene: TRBV5-4; len: 14; abundance: NA; j_gene: TRBJ1-1
CDR3nt: TGCGCCAGCAGCCAGCTACTGGGACTAGCGGACTACGAGCAGTACTTC; CDR3aa: CASSQLLGLADYEQYF; d_gene: TRBD2; v_gene: TRBV4-3; len: 16; abundance: many; j_gene: TRBJ2-7
CDR3nt: TGTGCCAGCAGTTTCTTGGAGACAGGGGTGTACGAGCAGTACTTC; CDR3aa: CASSFLETGVYEQYF; d_gene: TRBD1; v_gene: TRBV28; len: 15; abundance: NA; j_gene: TRBJ2-7
CDR3nt: TGTGCCAGCAGCTTAGATGGCACAGATACGCAGTATTTT; CDR3aa: CASSLDGTDTQYF; d_gene: NA; v_gene: TRBV7-9; len: 13; abundance: many; j_gene: TRBJ2-3